This T cell receptor beta chain comes out of a study of CD8+ T cells in alopecia areata. At the level of the study: Those treated were given oral tofacitinib at 5 to 10 mg twice daily. Patients took tofacitinib for 6 to 18 months, followed by 6 drug-free months. General study points: Relative to normal scalp, lesional scalp, especially alopecia totalis/universalis, showed higher clonality.

Trimming left V 0 bases short and J 5 bases short, with 10 bases between. The CDR3 is 15 residues long. The germline gives CDR1 SGHTA, CDR2 FQGTGA. From PBMCs, CD4+ and CD8+ T cells were sorted. This clone has a single count. The antigen remains unidentified. RNA, once extracted, was reverse transcribed into cDNA for use as the sequencing template. Libraries were prepared by immunoSEQ multiplex PCR; TCRdb keeps only in-frame clonotypes and omits some of them. The sample has 150,000 to 200,000 clones, roughly 65% seen once; the top ten hold under 2%. The TCR originated in a human donor with alopecia areata. The sample here was CD4+ T cells sorted from blood, taken at week 0. The V and J genes are TRBV7-3 and TRBJ2-2, with D possibly being TRBD2 (6 bases). The CDR3 region has the DNA TGTGCCAGCAGCTTAACGGGCGGGGTAACCGGGGAGCTGTTTTTT. Encoded protein: CASSLTGGVTGELFF.